This passage covers 16 T cell receptor beta chains from one sample sequenced in a study of glioma-infiltrating T cells after dendritic cell vaccination. Clones were read by immunoSEQ multiplex PCR, and TCRdb kept only the in-frame ones, dropping some. The table records about 91,000 clones, about 81% of them present only once. As to time point: after dendritic cell vaccination, including at tumor progression/relapse. Sequenced material: blood, taken after dendritic cell vaccination. The receptors derive from a human donor with glioblastoma.

The chain joins TRBV25-1 to TRBJ1-2; 9 nucleotides line up with TRBD1. The CDR3 runs to 16 residues. The V and J ends lost 1 base and 5 bases, in that order; junction bases with no gene match: 8. CDR1 and CDR2 from the germline V gene are MGHDK and SYGVNS. CDR3 sequence reads: CASSEFRTGVLYGYTF. Here the CDR3 DNA reads TGTGCCAGCAGTGAATTTCGGACAGGGGTCCTGTATGGCTACACCTTC.

V gene TRBV5-1 combines with J gene TRBJ2-1; D may be TRBD1 (6 bases). Germline assignment: CDR1 SGHRS and CDR2 YFSETQ. This CDR3 is built from 15 residues. Between the trimmed V and J ends, which lost 0 bases and 7 bases, there was a span of 14 bases. CDR3 sequence reads: CASSLGAGAKNEQFF. In DNA, the CDR3 is TGCGCCAGCAGCTTGGGAGCAGGGGCGAAGAATGAGCAGTTCTTC.

CDR3 DNA: TGTGCCAGCAGCCCATACAGGGGAAGTAACTATGGCTACACCTTC. The encoded protein is CASSPYRGSNYGYTF. This sequence joins TRBV7-2 and TRBJ1-2; 7 nucleotides agree with TRBD1. The CDR3 runs to 15 residues. With 5 bases clipped from V and 1 base from J, the junction kept 7 bases outside the gene matches. Germline CDR1 is SGHTA and CDR2 is FQGNSA.

J is TRBJ1-2 and V is TRBV28, with D perhaps matching TRBD1 (6 bases). This CDR3 is built from 14 residues. Looked up from germline, CDR1 is MDHEN and CDR2 is SYDVKM. V was pared by 2 bases and J by 5 bases, with 12 bases between. This CDR3 reads CASSLGQGRYGYTF. The CDR3 DNA sequence: TGTGCCAGCAGTTTAGGCCAGGGGCGTTATGGCTACACCTTC.

This clone has more than one count but fewer than ten. The V and J genes are TRBV2 and TRBJ2-7; either TRBD1 or TRBD2 may fit D (5 bases each). Germline-derived CDR1 and CDR2 are SNHLY and FYNNEI. Trimming shortened V by 6 bases and J by 7 bases, and 13 bases separated the two germline ends. The CDR3 contains 12 residues. The CDR3 here is CASRVTGGEQYV. The CDR3 nucleotides read TGTGCCAGCAGAGTCACAGGCGGGGAGCAGTACGTC.

The rearrangement joins TRBV4-1 to TRBJ2-3, with 11 bases that match TRBD1. Trimming took 6 bases from V and 6 from J; bases not matched to a gene: 8. From germline, CDR1 is MGHRA and CDR2 YSYEKL. The CDR3 length is 15 residues. This CDR3 reads CASSRGQGASDTQYF. The CDR3 nucleotides read TGCGCCAGCAGTCGCGGACAGGGGGCTTCTGATACGCAGTATTTT.

The chain carries TRBV9 and TRBJ2-5; a possible D gene is TRBD1 (6 bases). Deletions cut 3 bases from V and 2 bases from J, with 14 bases between. This CDR3 region has 15 residues. Germline-derived CDR1 and CDR2 are SGDLS and YYNGEE. Here the CDR3 reads CASSGLGGTQETQYF. CDR3 in DNA: TGTGCCAGCAGCGGGTTAGGTGGGACACAAGAGACCCAGTACTTC.

The V gene is TRBV27, the J gene TRBJ2-5; 7 positions agree with TRBD2. The germline V gene has CDR1 MNHEY and CDR2 SMNVEV (reference sequence). The CDR3 length is 15 residues. The trim removed 5 bases at V and 1 base at J, leaving 7 bases unmatched. In DNA form, the CDR3 reads TGTGCCAGCAGTCCTGACGAGCGGGGCCAAGAGACCCAGTACTTC. As protein: CASSPDERGQETQYF.

This chain links TRBV19 with TRBJ1-6; a possible D gene is TRBD1 (6 bases). The ends were cut back, 5 bases at V and 6 bases at J, with 11 bases in the middle. The CDR3 consists of 14 residues. The germline CDR1 and CDR2 sequences are LNHDA and SQIVND (reference sequence). The CDR3 is CASSSGVGNSPLHF. The CDR3 nucleotides are TGTGCCAGTAGTTCAGGGGTCGGTAATTCACCCCTCCACTTT.

The CDR3 is CASSPGTRGDTQYF. The CDR3 DNA reads as TGTGCCAGCAGCCCCGGGACTAGAGGAGATACGCAGTATTTT. The chain carries TRBV7-3 and TRBJ2-3; TRBD2 matches at 8 bases. This CDR3 has 14 residues. The V gene end was trimmed by 5 bases and the J gene end by 5 bases; junction bases not matched to a gene: 6. Germline CDR1 reads SGHTA; CDR2 reads FQGTGA.

The rearrangement links TRBV5-4 to TRBJ1-2; unclear D gene. Deletions cut 3 bases from V and 2 bases from J, with 2 bases between. From germline, CDR1 is SGHNT and CDR2 YYREEE (reference sequence). This CDR3 contains 11 residues. The CDR3 DNA is TGTGCCAGCAGCTCGAACTATGGCTACACCTTC. Translating it yields CASSSNYGYTF.

The chain links TRBV10-3 to TRBJ1-6, with D possibly matching TRBD1 (5 bases). The CDR3 runs 15 residues. Trimming removed 4 bases from V and 5 bases from J, with 12 bases in between. The germline gives CDR1 ENHRY, CDR2 SYGVKD. CDR3 nucleotides: TGTGCCATCAGTGCGGGCAGGGTTGATAATTCACCCCTCCACTTT. It codes for CAISAGRVDNSPLHF.

V usage is TRBV19 and J usage is TRBJ1-2; unclear D gene. Germline V gene data show CDR1 as LNHDA and CDR2 as SQIVND (reference sequence). The CDR3 runs 15 residues. Between the trimmed V and J ends, which lost 3 bases and 0 bases, there was a span of 11 bases. Written as DNA, the CDR3 is TGTGCCAGTAGTATCCAGCAGGAAGCTAACTATGGCTACACCTTC. This translates into CASSIQQEANYGYTF.

CDR3 sequence: CASSYEFTGEQYF. CDR3 coding DNA: TGTGCCAGCAGTTACGAGTTCACGGGCGAGCAGTACTTC. V is TRBV6-5 and J is TRBJ2-7; D not certain. Germline CDR1 and CDR2: MNHEY and SVGAGI. Trimming removed 2 bases at V and 6 bases at J, with 11 bases between. The CDR3 is 13 residues long.

J is TRBJ2-7 and V is TRBV21-1; no DNA check was done on the table's D call, TRBD2. TRBV21-1 is deemed a pseudogene. CDR3 length: 15 amino acids. The CDR3 DNA is TGTGCCAGCAGCAAATCCTCACGGGAGAGCTACGAGCAGTACGTC. Amino acids: CASSKSSRESYEQYV.

This clone occurred a few times. Other DNA sequences from this sample encode an identical CDR3 as well. The genes are TRBV11-2 and TRBJ2-3, with 7 bases aligning to TRBD2. The CDR3 is made up of 16 amino acids. Losses at the gene ends were 3 bases for V and 0 bases for J; bases not matched to a gene: 6. CDR1 is SGHAT and CDR2 is FQNNGV in the germline V gene. CDR3 in DNA: TGTGCCAGCAGCTTCGGGAGGACGTCTAGCACAGATACGCAGTATTTT. Translated, it gives CASSFGRTSSTDTQYF.